This TCR beta chain originates from a study of T cells in Graves' hyperthyroidism and ophthalmopathy. There were TCR beta CDR3 regions amplified from RNA transcripts. TCR CDR3 regions were first amplified by RT-PCR with HTBI primers. From the multiplex PCR reads, TCRdb called clonotypes with MiXCR, one entry per CDR3 protein. The sample lists about 96,000 distinct CDR3 sequences, over 50% occurring once. Researchers defined stable Graves' hyperthyroidism as no ophthalmopathy progression within 18 months. Diagnosis of hyperthyroidism was new in patients aged 18 to 65, and its duration was under 2 months. Not enrolled were patients with uncontrolled infection, other autoimmune disease, pregnancy or lactation. The diagnostic basis comprised clinical symptoms, serum thyroxine and TRAb, thyroid ultrasound and orbital computed tomography. Per the germline V gene, CDR1 is SNHLY and CDR2 is FYNNEI. The V end lost 6 bases, the J end lost 11 bases, and 13 bases lay between the germline ends. The CDR3 is 12 residues long.

Specimen: blood. This TCR was recovered from a woman between 40 and 55 years old with Graves' hyperthyroidism. The chain combines TRBV2 with TRBJ1-4; tentatively, D is TRBD1 (5 bases). The CDR3 here is CASSPGGGKLFF. CDR3 bases: TGTGCCAGCAGCCCCGGGGGGGGGAAACTGTTTTTT.